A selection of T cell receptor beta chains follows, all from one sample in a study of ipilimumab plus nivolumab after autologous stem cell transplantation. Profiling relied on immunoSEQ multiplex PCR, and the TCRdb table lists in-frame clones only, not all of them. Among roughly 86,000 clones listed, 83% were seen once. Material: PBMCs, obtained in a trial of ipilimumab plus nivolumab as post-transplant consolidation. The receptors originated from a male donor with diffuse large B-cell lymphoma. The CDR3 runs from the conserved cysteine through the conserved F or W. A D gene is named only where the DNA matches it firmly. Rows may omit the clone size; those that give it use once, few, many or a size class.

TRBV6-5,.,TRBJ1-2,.,TGTGCCACACAACGAGCGTCCCTCTCCGGCTACACCTTC,CATQRASLSGYTF
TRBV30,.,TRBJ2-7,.,TGTGCCTGGAGTGAGAACAGCGGTCTTGACGAGCAGTACTTC,CAWSENSGLDEQYF
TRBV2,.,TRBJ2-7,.,TGTGCCAGCAGCCGGGACACCACCTACGAGCAGTACTTC,CASSRDTTYEQYF
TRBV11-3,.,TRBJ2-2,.,TGTGCCAGCAGCCTCGGGGGACAGGGGGAGCTGTTTTTT,CASSLGGQGELFF
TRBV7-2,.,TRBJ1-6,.,TGTGCCAGCAGCTTAGCAGGGTCGGGGTCACCCCTCCACTTT,CASSLAGSGSPLHF
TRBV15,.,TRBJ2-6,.,TGTGCCACCAGCAGGGGGGTGGGGGGCGGGGCCAACGTCCTGACTTTC,CATSRGVGGGANVLTF
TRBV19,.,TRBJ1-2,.,TGTGCCAGTAGCTCCCGACAGGCCCCCAACTATGGCTACACCTTC,CASSSRQAPNYGYTF
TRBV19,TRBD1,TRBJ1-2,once,TGTGCCAGTAGCCTCCAAGACAGGGCCCCCTATGGCTACACCTTC,CASSLQDRAPYGYTF
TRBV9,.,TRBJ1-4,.,TGTGCCAGCAGCGTAGACGTGGCGGACGCCTGGGGAAAACTGTTTTTT,CASSVDVADAWGKLFF
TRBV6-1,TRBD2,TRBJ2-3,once,TGTGCCAGCAGTGGGACCGGGACAGGGCCGACTAGCGGGGGAACAGATACGCAGTATTTT,CASSGTGTGPTSGGTDTQYF
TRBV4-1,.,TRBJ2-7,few,TGCGCCAGCAGCCAAACCACCGGGATCTACGAGCAGTACTTC,CASSQTTGIYEQYF
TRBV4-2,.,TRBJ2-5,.,TGTGCCAGCAGCCCCCGAGGGGGGGGACAAGAGACCCAGTACTTC,CASSPRGGGQETQYF
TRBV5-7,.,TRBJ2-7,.,TGTGCCAGCAGCTATAACAGGGAAGGCGTGGACTACGAGCAGTACTTC,CASSYNREGVDYEQYF
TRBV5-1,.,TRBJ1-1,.,TGCGCCAGCAGCTTCACGGGCCAGCATACTGAAGCTTTCTTT,CASSFTGQHTEAFF
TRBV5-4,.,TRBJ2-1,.,TGTGCCAGCAGCTTGGGCAGCAATGAGCAGTTCTTC,CASSLGSNEQFF
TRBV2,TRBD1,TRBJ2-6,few,TGTGCCAGCAAATGGGACAGGGGTAGGTCTGGGGCCAACGTCCTGACTTTC,CASKWDRGRSGANVLTF
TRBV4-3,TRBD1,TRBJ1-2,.,TGCGCCAGCAGCCAGTCCCGGGACAGCTATGGCTACACCTTC,CASSQSRDSYGYTF
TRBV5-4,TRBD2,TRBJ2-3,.,TGTGCCAGCAGCTTACCCGGGGGGAGCGCAGATACGCAGTATTTT,CASSLPGGSADTQYF
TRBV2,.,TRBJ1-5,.,TGTGCCAGCAGCGAACAGGGAGGGGATCAGCCCCAGCATTTT,CASSEQGGDQPQHF
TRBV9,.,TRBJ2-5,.,TGTGCCAGCAGCCCCAGCCAAGCCGGGGAGACCCAGTACTTC,CASSPSQAGETQYF
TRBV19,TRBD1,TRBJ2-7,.,TGTGCCAGTAGTATTTATCAGGGGGCCTACGAGCAGTACTTC,CASSIYQGAYEQYF
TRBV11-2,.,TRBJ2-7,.,TGTGCCAGCAGCTCCGTAAAACTCCGGGCCAAAGCCTACGAGCAGTACTTC,CASSSVKLRAKAYEQYF
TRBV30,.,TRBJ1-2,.,TGTGCCTGGAGTGTACGTGCAAGGGGGAACGGTGGCTACACCTTC,CAWSVRARGNGGYTF
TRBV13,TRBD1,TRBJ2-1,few,TGTGCCAGTCTACGGCGATTTACGACAGGGGTCCCCTCGGATGAGCAGTTCTTC,CASLRRFTTGVPSDEQFF
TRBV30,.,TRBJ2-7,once,TGTGCCTGGAGTCCGACCAAGGGCGAGCAGTACTTC,CAWSPTKGEQYF
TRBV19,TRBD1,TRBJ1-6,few,TGTGCCAGTAGTATCGATGGGACAGGCTACTTTCCCCTCCACTTT,CASSIDGTGYFPLHF
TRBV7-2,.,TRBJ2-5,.,TGTGCCAGCAGCTTAGGGGGACCGGTAGAGACCCAGTACTTC,CASSLGGPVETQYF
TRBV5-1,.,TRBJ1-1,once,TGCGCCAGCAGCTTGGAGCAGGGGATCACAACTTTCTTT,CASSLEQGITTFF
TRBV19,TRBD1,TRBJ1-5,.,TGTGCCAGTAGTATAGATCGGACAGGGTGGCATCAGCCCCAGCATTTT,CASSIDRTGWHQPQHF
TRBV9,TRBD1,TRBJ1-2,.,TGTGCCAGCAGCGTTGTTTCCGACAGGGATGGCTATGGCTACACCTTC,CASSVVSDRDGYGYTF
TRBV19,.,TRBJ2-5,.,TGTGCCAGTAGTAACCCAACAGAGACCCAGTACTTC,CASSNPTETQYF
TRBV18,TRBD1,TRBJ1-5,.,TGTGCCAGCTCACCCACAGGGGTAGTTGGCAATCAGCCCCAGCATTTT,CASSPTGVVGNQPQHF
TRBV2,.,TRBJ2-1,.,TGTGCCAGCAGTGAAAACGGGGCATCCTACAATGAGCAGTTCTTC,CASSENGASYNEQFF
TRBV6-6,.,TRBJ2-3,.,TGTGCCAGCAGGGACAGCGAGAGAACAGATACGCAGTATTTT,CASRDSERTDTQYF
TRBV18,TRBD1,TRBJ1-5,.,TGTGCCAGCTCACCCCAGGGGGACACCCAGCCCCAGCATTTT,CASSPQGDTQPQHF
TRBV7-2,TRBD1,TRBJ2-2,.,TGTGCCAGCAGCTTAGGGCCGGGACAGTCGAACACCGGGGAGCTGTTTTTT,CASSLGPGQSNTGELFF
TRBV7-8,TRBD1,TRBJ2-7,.,TGTGCCAGCAGCCTGGGGACAGTTGCCTCCTACGAGCAGTACTTC,CASSLGTVASYEQYF
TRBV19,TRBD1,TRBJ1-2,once,TGTGCCAGTAACATGGACAGGGACCTTAACTATGGCTACACCTTC,CASNMDRDLNYGYTF
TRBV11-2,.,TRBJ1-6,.,TGTGCCAGCAGCCCGGGGGGACGGAATTCACCCCTCCACTTT,CASSPGGRNSPLHF
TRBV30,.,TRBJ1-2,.,TGTGCCTGGAGTGTTGGAATTGATAAAGGCTACACCTTC,CAWSVGIDKGYTF